The present T cell receptor (beta chain) was sequenced within a study of cytomegalovirus exposure and HLA in healthy donors. Primers: 60 Vbeta forward and 13 Jbeta reverse. TCRdb's copy holds only in-frame clones and misses some; the assay was immunoSEQ multiplex PCR. The sample shows roughly 200,000 clones, just over 75% of them seen only once. A note on this clone: Its target is not known.

Per the germline V gene, CDR1 is SGHRS and CDR2 is YFSETQ. With V trimmed by 2 bases and J by 1 base, 4 bases remained unmatched. This CDR3 comprises 16 residues. Broader study findings: The authors later found TCR association rates varying by HLA locus, with DRB1 most and HLA-C fewest. Many donors shared some public TCRs, even though most TCR sequences were rare.

The sequenced material came from PBMCs. This clonotype originated in a woman aged 55-69 years in good health and CMV-seropositive. The chain couples TRBV5-1 to TRBJ2-3, with 10 positions matching TRBD1. The CDR3 spells CASSFGTGAGTDTQYF. In DNA form, the CDR3 reads TGCGCCAGCAGCTTCGGGACAGGGGCCGGCACAGATACGCAGTATTTT.